This T cell receptor beta chain was identified in a study of blood T cell repertoires in COVID-19. Per the original data handling: It was from reference gene primer amplification that nucleated cell counts were estimated. Method: immunoSEQ multiplex PCR; TCRdb's copy keeps in-frame clones and lacks some. V, J and clone size derive from that table, while D and trimming were established from the DNA sequence. The data contain fewer than 300,000 clones, about 90% of them singletons. The CDR3 has 14 amino acids. CDR1 and CDR2 from the germline V gene are SGHDT and YYEEEE. V shed 4 bases and J 7 bases; nucleotides not matched to a gene: 7.

The TCR originated in a woman in her thirties or forties who had recovered from COVID-19. The source material was peripheral blood. V is TRBV5-6 and J is TRBJ1-1; 10 positions agree with TRBD1. CDR3 in amino acids: CASSNDRGRVEAFF. The CDR3 nucleotides read TGTGCCAGCAGCAACGACAGGGGGCGCGTTGAAGCTTTCTTT.